These 28 T cell receptor beta chains were all obtained from the same sample, sequenced in a study of cytomegalovirus exposure and HLA in healthy donors. Use of 60 Vbeta and 13 Jbeta primers characterized the PCR. Here immunoSEQ multiplex PCR was the method, and the copy in TCRdb shows in-frame clones only, minus some. The table lists some 120,000 clones, 70% to 85% of them singletons. Sequencing used PBMCs. These receptors were taken from a woman aged 18-30 years in good health and CMV-seropositive.

The genes are TRBV19 and TRBJ2-7; D perhaps matches TRBD2 (5 bases). The CDR3 totals 11 residues. In germline, CDR1 is LNHDA, CDR2 SQIVND (reference sequence). V was cut by 8 bases and J by 2 bases, with 7 bases left in between. The CDR3 region has the DNA TGTGCCAGTCGGGGTGCCTACGAGCAGTACTTC. It encodes CASRGAYEQYF.

The genes are TRBV7-9 and TRBJ1-3; 7 nucleotides line up with TRBD1. Germline assignment: CDR1 SEHNR and CDR2 FQNEAQ (reference sequence). J gave up 2 bases and V 5 bases, and 6 bases lay outside the gene matches. The CDR3 has 15 amino acids. CDR3 residues: CASSLGTAPGNTIYF. In DNA form, the CDR3 reads TGTGCCAGCAGCCTCGGGACAGCTCCTGGAAACACCATATATTTT.

The V call is TRBV9, the J call TRBJ2-7; possible D gene TRBD1, 5 bases. V lost 5 bases and J lost 2, with 14 bases in between. Germline V CDR1 and CDR2: SGDLS, YYNGEE. The CDR3 covers 14 residues. The CDR3: CASSVQGTTYEQYF. For the CDR3, the DNA is TGTGCCAGCAGTGTCCAGGGAACGACCTACGAGCAGTACTTC.

This clone was seen a few times. The V gene is TRBV7-9, the J gene TRBJ1-1; D gene uncertain. With 1 base removed from V and 1 base from J, the gap between germline ends came to 10 bases. This CDR3 has 15 amino acids. Looked up from germline, CDR1 is SEHNR and CDR2 is FQNEAQ (reference sequence). CDR3 nucleotides: TGTGCCAGCAGCTTAGTGTTAGCACAGAACACTGAAGCTTTCTTT. It encodes CASSLVLAQNTEAFF.

In this sample, this clone turned up once. This chain uses TRBV7-3 with TRBJ2-2; TRBD2 might be the D (6 bases). The CDR3 runs 15 residues. Germline V CDR1 and CDR2: SGHTA, FQGTGA. Trimming removed 4 bases at V and 2 bases at J, with 11 bases between. CDR3 in amino acids: CASSYGTSNTGELFF. In nucleotides, the CDR3 is TGTGCCAGCAGCTACGGGACTTCCAACACCGGGGAGCTGTTTTTT.

The V call is TRBV10-2, the J call TRBJ1-4; possible D gene TRBD1, 6 bases. The CDR3 runs 13 residues. Per the germline V gene, CDR1 is WSHSY and CDR2 is SAAADI. Trimming stripped 9 bases from V and 8 bases from J, with 16 bases between. The CDR3 DNA follows: TGCGCCAGTACCCAGGGGATGAAGGAAAAACTGTTTTTT. This codes for CASTQGMKEKLFF.

A single count supports this clone. J is TRBJ2-1 and V is TRBV27; D is undetermined. The germline V and J ends were trimmed by 0 bases and 4 bases, with 4 bases remaining between them. Germline V gene data show CDR1 as MNHEY and CDR2 as SMNVEV (reference sequence). The CDR3 is 13 amino acids. The CDR3 DNA reads as TGTGCCAGCAGTTTATCCCCGTACAATGAGCAGTTCTTC. Its protein is CASSLSPYNEQFF.

This sequence joins TRBV7-9 and TRBJ2-1, with TRBD1 identical over 8 bases. J gave up 7 bases and V 5 bases, and 13 bases lay outside the gene matches. CDR3 size: 16 residues. Germline V gives CDR1 SEHNR, CDR2 FQNEAQ (reference sequence). The CDR3 DNA is TGTGCCAGCAGCCCGAAACCGACAGGGGAAGGGAATGAGCAGTTCTTC. Protein sequence: CASSPKPTGEGNEQFF.

This rearrangement joins TRBV10-3 to TRBJ2-7; a possible D gene is TRBD1 (6 bases). The CDR3 length is 14 residues. Germline-derived CDR1 and CDR2 are ENHRY and SYGVKD. V was cut by 11 bases and J by 1 base, with 18 bases left in between. CDR3 nucleotides: TGTGCCTCCTGTGGAGCAGGGGTATCCTACGAGCAGTACTTC. Translating it yields CASCGAGVSYEQYF.

The chain carries TRBV6-1 and TRBJ1-5, with no clear D. Between the trimmed V and J ends, which lost 0 bases and 2 bases, there was a span of 14 bases. The germline gives CDR1 MNHNS, CDR2 SASEGT. The CDR3 has 17 amino acids. The CDR3 spells CASSEASVSMGNQPQHF. The CDR3 region has the DNA TGTGCCAGCAGTGAAGCGAGTGTGAGTATGGGCAATCAGCCCCAGCATTTT.

Worth noting for this clone: Other DNA sequences in the same sample also yield this CDR3. The chain recombines TRBV5-1 with TRBJ2-5; a weak D match, TRBD2 (6 bases). This CDR3 is built from 14 residues. V was cut by 0 bases and J by 2 bases, with 8 bases left in between. Germline V gene sequence: CDR1 SGHRS, CDR2 YFSETQ. The CDR3 coding sequence is TGCGCCAGCAGCTTGGGACGGGGGCAAGAGACCCAGTACTTC. Translation: CASSLGRGQETQYF.

The chain carries TRBV9 and TRBJ2-3; possibly TRBD1 for D (7 bases). This CDR3 has 14 amino acids. Germline CDR1 SGDLS, CDR2 YYNGEE. V lost 5 bases, J lost 5 bases, and 15 bases lay in between. CDR3 nucleotides: TGTGCCAGCAGTGCCCAGGGGGGAGGAGATACGCAGTATTTT. This sequence encodes CASSAQGGGDTQYF.

The rearrangement joins TRBV6-4 to TRBJ1-2; TRBD1 matches 10 bases. CDR1 and CDR2 (germline): MRHNA, SNTAGT. V shed 0 bases and J 6 bases; nucleotides not matched to a gene: 4. This CDR3 region has 15 residues. In DNA form, the CDR3 reads TGTGCCAGCAGTGACTCGACAGGGGGCAGCGATGGCTACACCTTC. Translation: CASSDSTGGSDGYTF.

The chain employs TRBV7-9 and TRBJ1-2; tentatively, D is TRBD1 (6 bases). The V gene's germline CDR1 is SEHNR and CDR2 FQNEAQ (reference sequence). This CDR3 comprises 13 residues. V lost 2 bases to trimming and J lost 5 bases, with 9 bases between them. CDR3 DNA sequence: TGTGCCAGCAGCTTAACAGGGATGTATGGCTACACCTTC. Its protein is CASSLTGMYGYTF.

This clone was counted once. The V and J genes are TRBV10-2 and TRBJ2-5; TRBD2 matches at 15 bases. The CDR3 has 18 amino acids. V lost 7 bases, J lost 0 bases, and 9 bases stayed unmatched. CDR1 and CDR2 (germline): WSHSY, SAAADI. The CDR3 nucleotides read TGCGCCAGCACTAGGACTAGCGGGGGGGTGCTGGACCAAGAGACCCAGTACTTC. Translating it yields CASTRTSGGVLDQETQYF.

This chain uses TRBV6-5 with TRBJ2-7, with 7 bases aligning to TRBD1. The V gene's germline CDR1 is MNHEY and CDR2 SVGAGI. V shed 5 bases, J shed 6 bases, and the junction held 10 bases outside the gene matches. The CDR3 is made up of 14 amino acids. CDR3 nucleotide sequence: TGTGCCAGCAGTCGGCTTCGACAGGGCGGCGAGCAGTACTTC. It is translated as CASSRLRQGGEQYF.

The chain has TRBV7-2 and TRBJ2-1; 13 bases are shared with TRBD2. This CDR3 is 19 amino acids long. Germline values: CDR1 SGHTA, CDR2 FQGNSA. V lost 0 bases, J lost 3 bases, and 8 bases stayed unmatched. The CDR3 DNA reads TGTGCCAGCAGCTTAGCCCTAGGACTAGCGGGGGTATTCTACAATGAGCAGTTCTTC. Its translation is CASSLALGLAGVFYNEQFF.

V and J are TRBV2 and TRBJ1-2; 7 bases map to TRBD1. Trimming at V came to 6 bases and at J to 5 bases, leaving 6 bases not matched to a gene. Germline CDR1 SNHLY, CDR2 FYNNEI. This CDR3 region has 13 residues. CDR3 protein: CASRPTGEYGYTF. The CDR3 nucleotides read TGTGCCAGCAGACCCACAGGGGAATATGGCTACACCTTC.

This sequence joins TRBV5-4 and TRBJ2-5; 10 bases match TRBD1. The germline CDR1 and CDR2 sequences are SGHNT and YYREEE (reference sequence). J was trimmed by 2 bases and V by 3 bases; bases with no gene match: 7. The CDR3 has 16 residues. CDR3 DNA sequence: TGTGCCAGCAGCTACTGGGACAGGGGAATACAAGAGACCCAGTACTTC. It yields the protein CASSYWDRGIQETQYF.

The V gene is TRBV7-3, the J gene TRBJ2-3; 16 bases are a match to TRBD2. The germline gives CDR1 SGHTA, CDR2 FQGTGA. The CDR3 sequence is 15 residues long. J lost 7 bases, V lost 8 bases, and 6 bases had no gene match. Here the CDR3 reads CASGTSGGATNTQYF. Here the CDR3 DNA reads TGTGCCAGCGGGACTAGCGGGGGGGCGACAAATACGCAGTATTTT.

CDR3 nucleotides: TGCAGTGCTGGGGTGGAGGTTGAGCAGTTCTTC. Protein sequence: CSAGVEVEQFF. The chain combines TRBV20-1 with TRBJ2-1, with D tentatively TRBD2 (5 bases). Trimming left V 5 bases short and J 9 bases short, with 11 bases between. CDR1 is DFQATT, CDR2 SNEGSKA, per germline (reference sequence). CDR3 length equals 11 residues.

The chain employs TRBV6-5 and TRBJ1-2, with unresolved D. The CDR3 totals 14 residues. The germline gives CDR1 MNHEY, CDR2 SVGAGI. The V end was cut by 2 bases, the J end by 3 bases, with 10 bases between. This CDR3 is CASSYGRRDYGYTF. The CDR3 DNA sequence: TGTGCCAGCAGTTACGGTCGACGGGACTATGGCTACACCTTC.

This chain uses TRBV7-8 with TRBJ2-1; TRBD2 agrees at 7 bases. The CDR3 spans 19 residues. Germline V gene data show CDR1 as SGHVS and CDR2 as FQNEAQ. V shed 0 bases and J 2 bases; nucleotides not matched to a gene: 13. DNA of the CDR3: TGTGCCAGCAGCTTAGCATTCAGCGGGCAGGCGGGGGCCTACAATGAGCAGTTCTTC. It codes for CASSLAFSGQAGAYNEQFF.

This clone came up once. V is TRBV2 and J is TRBJ1-1, with D unclear. CDR3 length: 13 amino acids. With 4 bases removed from V and 5 bases from J, the gap between germline ends came to 11 bases. The germline gives CDR1 SNHLY, CDR2 FYNNEI. Here the CDR3 reads CASSVTPGTEAFF. As DNA, the CDR3 is TGTGCCAGCAGTGTGACCCCGGGGACTGAAGCTTTCTTT.

The J gene is TRBJ1-6, the V gene TRBV9, with D possibly matching TRBD1 (6 bases). The CDR3 contains 16 residues. The germline CDR1 and CDR2 sequences are SGDLS and YYNGEE. Trimming shortened V by 4 bases and J by 2 bases, and 13 bases separated the two germline ends. The CDR3 nucleotides read TGTGCCAGCAGCCGGACAGAACTGGCCTATAATTCACCCCTCCACTTT. Encoded protein: CASSRTELAYNSPLHF.

V and J are TRBV6-6 and TRBJ1-2, with 9 bases identical to TRBD1. Germline V gene data show CDR1 as MNHNY and CDR2 as SVGAGI (reference sequence). The CDR3 is 15 amino acids. V trimming: 2 bases; J trimming: 4 bases; junction bases outside the gene matches: 5. The CDR3 DNA sequence: TGTGCCAGCAGTTACCCGGGACAGGGCGCCTATGGCTACACCTTC. It specifies CASSYPGQGAYGYTF.

The V call is TRBV2, the J call TRBJ2-4; D is perhaps TRBD2 (5 bases). Germline CDR1 SNHLY, CDR2 FYNNEI. V was cut by 2 bases and J by 8 bases, with 16 bases left in between. The CDR3 spans 15 residues. In DNA, the CDR3 is TGTGCCAGCAGTGAATTAGGTAGCGAGAGAGACATTCAGTACTTC. Its protein product is CASSELGSERDIQYF.

This clone has just one count. An end of the junction differs from the germline gene, which may be a read error. The rearrangement links TRBV27 to TRBJ2-1, with 13 bases that match TRBD2. This CDR3 has 16 residues. Germline loops: CDR1 MNHEY, CDR2 SMNVEV (reference sequence). CDR3 nucleotide sequence: TGTGCCAGCACTTTAGGGGGACTAGCGGGGTACAATGAGCAGTTCTTC. This encodes CASTLGGLAGYNEQFF.